Listed here is a single T cell receptor (beta chain). Its antigen remains unidentified. Base qualities are not at hand, and no much larger clone is one base apart. In the germline V gene, CDR1 corresponds to SGHAT and CDR2 to FQNNGV. Between the V and J ends, shortened by 1 base and 5 bases respectively, the junction contains 8 bases. Taken from cysteine to phenylalanine, the CDR3 has 14 residues. Solely the CDR3 DNA is kept, with 42 bases framed from the first base. The immunoSEQ hsTCRB v3.0 assay was used at survey level resolution to sequence the TRB variable region. The targeted TRB sequencing depth was roughly 40,000-55,000 T-cell genomes per sample. An Illumina MiSeq with a v3 150-cycle kit was used to sequence the pooled TRB libraries. The study's processing was this. Analysis of repertoires was carried out in R inside a reproducible Nextflow workflow spanning QC, data transformation and analysis. LymphoSeq2, an R package for AIRR-Seq data exploration, was used to implement custom analyses. A handful of samples that produced fewer than 5000 total TRB sequences were removed, so approximately 170 HIV repertoires were analyzed. Among the 170 to 200 retained HIV repertoires, more than 55 were collected before ART initiation and under 150 after ART initiation. Repertoires were downsampled to 5000 TRB nucleotide sequences, and summary statistics were averaged over 100 downsampling iterations. The analysis kept only TRB sequences whose CDR3 regions were at least seven amino acids long. Diversity was measured with a Shannon entropy-derived clonality score and the Gini coefficient. In the repertoire networks, any two of the top 5000 CDR3 amino acid sequences were linked whenever the two sequences differed by an edit distance of one. GLIPH2 predicted antigen specificity groups and MHC restriction for TRB CDR3 amino acid sequences. Known CMV, EBV, HIV or tissue antigen associations were flagged by matching CDR3 amino acid sequences against VDJdb and McPAS-TCR. Pre-ART, post-ART and control groups were compared with Wilcoxon signed-rank tests and Holm-Bonferroni correction. The source is immuneACCESS, and TCRdb retained only in-frame sequences with V and J called. Part of the clones is not carried over; for the studies checked, unresolved V genes explain less than half of this, and the remainder is unexplained. Clonal size and the V and J genes are those of that table, whereas D and trimming came from the DNA. For this sample the table gives about 35,000 clones, of which 65% to 75% were detected only once. The top ten clones comprise roughly 3.5% of the sample.

Inclusion was restricted to participants for whom at least one PBMC sample before ART initiation and at least two post-ART samples were available. Every participant with HIV received treatment in the United States of America. Before DNA extraction, cryopreserved samples of roughly 0.85-11 million PBMC were thawed and then washed. At the time of the earliest PBMC sample, participants with HIV were aged between about 23 and 54 years. Per participant, PBMC samples came from 1-4 timepoints prior to ART initiation and 2-8 timepoints following ART initiation, for a median of 7 samples. Serial HIV viral load, CD4+ T-cell count, ART history and demographic data were obtained for every participant. Using a Qiagen kit on a QIAcube, genomic DNA was extracted from unsorted PBMC, with samples processed in batches of 12. The source of the sample is a study of long-term antiretroviral therapy in people with HIV (dated by TCRdb to 2021 to 2024). As for the study more broadly: The earliest samples were collected roughly a decade before the 2015 WHO recommendation for immediate ART, at a time when ART was usually postponed until CD4 counts fell. This retrospective serial study examined whether starting ART and sustained HIV suppression were associated with changes in the composition and diversity of the TRB repertoire in peripheral blood. The cohort contributed over 150 cryopreserved PBMC samples from around 30 adults with confirmed HIV infection, collected serially over a mean of about 6 years (range 1-12). Among the approximately 27 participants with HIV, about 11 were female. No cross-contamination during QIAcube processing was seen in test extractions of a monoclonal T-cell line run alongside 33 polyclonal samples.

General study outcomes and caveats: At every time point, the repertoire was dominated by expanded TRB clones first identified before ART initiation, although this dominance fluctuated and, in many PLHIV, declined after ART. Because PBMC availability was limited, only the TCR beta chain was sequenced, with no alpha chain pairing. Inferences about post-ART repertoire changes are limited because no data were available on ART adherence, viral resistance or therapy changes. Starting ART was linked to a significant rise in TRB diversity, yet even with long-term ART the diversity remained significantly lower than in transplant donor controls. Narrower CDR3 length ranges were observed in HIV repertoires than in controls, and an antigen-experienced repertoire with only a slight naive shift after ART was suggested by the network structure. Unsorted PBMC were profiled instead of sorted CD4+ and CD8+ T cells because pre-ART samples had limited cell numbers. Samples dated from the mid-2000s to the late 2010s, and the ART regimens used may be less effective than current ones.

This chain joins TRBV11-2 to TRBJ2-2; possibly the D gene is TRBD2, per 6 matching bases. The source is a man aged 45-65 years with HIV. The input for sequencing was unsorted PBMCs, taken 3 years after starting antiretroviral therapy. The CDR3 corresponds to CASSLAGVTGELFF. In nucleotides, the sequence is TGTGCCAGCAGCTTAGCGGGAGTGACCGGGGAGCTGTTTTTT.